The TCR beta chain described here comes from a study of blood T cell repertoires in COVID-19. Study background: T cells, B-cell-depleted T cells, or PBMCs supplied cDNA or gDNA.

Produced via immunoSEQ multiplex PCR; TCRdb's table is partial and in-frame only. The table has over 65,000 clones, about 81% seen once. The CDR3 spans 16 residues. The J segment lost 0 bases and the V segment lost 3 bases, leaving 5 bases of the junction unmatched. CDR1 is SEHNR, CDR2 FQNEAQ, per germline (reference sequence). The chain has TRBV7-9 and TRBJ2-4; TRBD2 aligns across 7 bases. Sequencing input: peripheral blood. This clonotype was obtained from a human donor in a cohort sampled during active COVID-19. Here the CDR3 DNA reads TGTGCCAGCAGCTTGGGGAGGGTACTAGCCAAAAACATTCAGTACTTC. This sequence encodes CASSLGRVLAKNIQYF. Full variable domain (missing parts from reference TRBV7-9 and TRBJ2-4): DTGVSQNPRHKITKRGQNVTFRCDPISEHNRLYWYRQTLGQGPEFLTYFQNEAQLEKSRLLSDRFSAERPKGSFSTLEIQRTEQGDSAMYLCASSLGRVLAKNIQYFGAGTRLSVL.